This T cell receptor (beta chain) was recorded in a study of OX40 agonist ivuxolimab in advanced cancers. Trimming cost V 9 bases and J 4 bases; bases outside gene matches: 7. Germline V gene data show CDR1 as MGHDK and CDR2 as SYGVNS. The CDR3 has 14 residues. TCRdb's table, derived via immunoSEQ multiplex PCR, lists solely in-frame clones and lacks some. The sample records tens of thousands of clones, 85% to 90% being singletons. Material: CD4+ or CD8+ T cells sorted from blood, obtained in a trial of the OX40 agonist ivuxolimab. This receptor was obtained from an adult with an advanced solid tumor such as melanoma, head and neck, liver or kidney cancer. This chain joins TRBV25-1 and TRBJ2-7; TRBD2 agrees at 12 bases. The CDR3 DNA reads TGTGCCAGTGTGGGACTAGCGGGTTATTACGAGCAGTACTTC. This translates into CASVGLAGYYEQYF.